Listed below are T cell receptor beta chains from one sample, sequenced in a study of T cells in Graves' hyperthyroidism and ophthalmopathy. TCRdb passed the multiplex PCR reads through MiXCR, listing each CDR3 protein once. The sample yields under 250,000 distinct CDR3 sequences, about a sixth seen once. The sample consisted of blood. The receptors shown here come from a woman between 50 and 59 years old with Graves' hyperthyroidism. CDR3s include the opening cysteine and the closing phenylalanine or tryptophan. D genes are given only for firm matches. A row's size may be missing; if present it is once, few, many or a size class.

d_gene: TRBD2; abundance: .; j_gene: TRBJ2-1; v_gene: TRBV19; CDR3nt: TGTGCCAGTAGTGACGCTCTAGCGGGGTTCTACAATGAGCAGTTCTTC; CDR3aa: CASSDALAGFYNEQFF
d_gene: TRBD1; abundance: many; j_gene: TRBJ1-2; v_gene: TRBV5-6; CDR3nt: TGTGCCAGCAGCCCAGGGACAGGCGACTATGGCTACACCTTC; CDR3aa: CASSPGTGDYGYTF
d_gene: .; abundance: .; j_gene: TRBJ2-4; v_gene: TRBV5-8; CDR3nt: TGTGCCAGCAGCGGGGGACCCCCGGAGAACATTCAGTACTTC; CDR3aa: CASSGGPPENIQYF
d_gene: .; abundance: many; j_gene: TRBJ2-2; v_gene: TRBV12-3/TRBV12-4; CDR3nt: TGTGCCAGCAGTAAAACCCCGAACACCGGGGAGCTGTTTTTT; CDR3aa: CASSKTPNTGELFF
d_gene: .; abundance: .; j_gene: TRBJ2-7; v_gene: TRBV20-1; CDR3nt: TGCAGTGCTAGAGCCCCCATTAATAGGGCCTACGAGCAGTACTTC; CDR3aa: CSARAPINRAYEQYF
d_gene: .; abundance: .; j_gene: TRBJ2-7; v_gene: TRBV7-9; CDR3nt: TGTGCCAGCAGCTTAGGGCCCGACGACCTCTACGAGCAGTACTTC; CDR3aa: CASSLGPDDLYEQYF
d_gene: .; abundance: .; j_gene: TRBJ2-1; v_gene: TRBV15; CDR3nt: TGTGCCACCAGCAGAGACCTAGCCGGCTACAATGAGCAGTTCTTC; CDR3aa: CATSRDLAGYNEQFF
d_gene: .; abundance: many; j_gene: TRBJ1-1; v_gene: TRBV7-8; CDR3nt: TGTGCCAGCAGCTTAGTCGGGGGGGGGAACACTGAAGCTTTCTTT; CDR3aa: CASSLVGGGNTEAFF
d_gene: .; abundance: few; j_gene: TRBJ2-6; v_gene: TRBV3-1; CDR3nt: TGTGCCAGCAGCCGCGCGCCAAGGGCATCTGGGGCCAACGTCCTGACTTTC; CDR3aa: CASSRAPRASGANVLTF
d_gene: .; abundance: many; j_gene: TRBJ2-7; v_gene: TRBV7-9; CDR3nt: TGTGCCAGCAGCTCCCGGGAAACCTACGAGCAGTACTTC; CDR3aa: CASSSRETYEQYF
d_gene: .; abundance: few; j_gene: TRBJ2-1; v_gene: TRBV27; CDR3nt: TGTGCCAGCAGTTTATATTCTACGGTTGACTACAATGAGCAGTTCTTC; CDR3aa: CASSLYSTVDYNEQFF
d_gene: .; abundance: many; j_gene: TRBJ2-7; v_gene: TRBV11-2; CDR3nt: TGTGCCAGCAGCTTAAGATCGAGCGAGCAGTACTTC; CDR3aa: CASSLRSSEQYF
d_gene: .; abundance: many; j_gene: TRBJ1-2; v_gene: TRBV3-1; CDR3nt: TGTGCCAGCAGCCTCGAAGGGGCTGGTGGCTACACCTTC; CDR3aa: CASSLEGAGGYTF
d_gene: TRBD2; abundance: few; j_gene: TRBJ2-3; v_gene: TRBV7-6; CDR3nt: TGTGCCAGCAGCTTAGTAGGACTAGCAGGCACAGATACGCAGTATTTT; CDR3aa: CASSLVGLAGTDTQYF
d_gene: .; abundance: many; j_gene: TRBJ2-7; v_gene: TRBV12-3/TRBV12-4; CDR3nt: TGTGCCAGCAGTTTAAACCCGGGGTCCTACGAGCAGTACTTC; CDR3aa: CASSLNPGSYEQYF
d_gene: .; abundance: .; j_gene: TRBJ1-2; v_gene: TRBV12-3/TRBV12-4; CDR3nt: TGTGCCAGCAGTTTACTGGATGGCTACACCTTC; CDR3aa: CASSLLDGYTF
d_gene: .; abundance: .; j_gene: TRBJ1-5; v_gene: TRBV20-1; CDR3nt: TGCAGTGCTAGTCCCCGGCAGGGGCGCGATCAGCCCCAGCATTTT; CDR3aa: CSASPRQGRDQPQHF
d_gene: .; abundance: many; j_gene: TRBJ2-5; v_gene: TRBV2; CDR3nt: TGTGCCAGCAGGTTAGGGGAGACCCAGTACTTC; CDR3aa: CASRLGETQYF
d_gene: TRBD1; abundance: many; j_gene: TRBJ1-5; v_gene: TRBV28; CDR3nt: TGTGCCAGCAGTCGGACAGGGGGCAGGAGCAATCAGCCCCAGCATTTT; CDR3aa: CASSRTGGRSNQPQHF
d_gene: TRBD2; abundance: few; j_gene: TRBJ2-1; v_gene: TRBV7-3; CDR3nt: TGTGCCAGCAGCCACAAAGCGGGAGGGCCGAATGAGCAGTTCTTC; CDR3aa: CASSHKAGGPNEQFF
d_gene: TRBD1; abundance: many; j_gene: TRBJ2-7; v_gene: TRBV2; CDR3nt: TGTGCCAGCAGTAACCCCGCGGACAGGGGAACCTACGAGCAGTACTTC; CDR3aa: CASSNPADRGTYEQYF
d_gene: .; abundance: few; j_gene: TRBJ2-5; v_gene: TRBV5-1; CDR3nt: TGCGCCAGCAGCTTCGGGACTCATCAAGAGACCCAGTACTTC; CDR3aa: CASSFGTHQETQYF
d_gene: TRBD1; abundance: .; j_gene: TRBJ1-5; v_gene: TRBV29-1; CDR3nt: TGCAGCGTTCAGGACAGGGGAAGCAATCAGCCCCAGCATTTT; CDR3aa: CSVQDRGSNQPQHF
d_gene: .; abundance: .; j_gene: TRBJ1-2; v_gene: TRBV30; CDR3nt: TGTGCCTGGAGCCCACCGGGACTCTATGGCTACACCTTC; CDR3aa: CAWSPPGLYGYTF
d_gene: .; abundance: many; j_gene: TRBJ1-2; v_gene: TRBV20-1; CDR3nt: TGCAGTGCTAGAGTTACAGGGAGCGGCTACACCTTC; CDR3aa: CSARVTGSGYTF
d_gene: .; abundance: .; j_gene: TRBJ1-5; v_gene: TRBV10-2; CDR3nt: TGCGCCAGCAGTGAGTCGAGTGGAGGCAATCAGCCCCAGCATTTT; CDR3aa: CASSESSGGNQPQHF
d_gene: .; abundance: .; j_gene: TRBJ2-2; v_gene: TRBV19; CDR3nt: TGTGCCAGTAGTATAGAAGCAGGGCTAAACACCGGGGAGCTGTTTTTT; CDR3aa: CASSIEAGLNTGELFF
d_gene: TRBD2; abundance: many; j_gene: TRBJ2-2; v_gene: TRBV6-1; CDR3nt: TGTGCCGGGGACCGGACTAGCGGGAACACCGGGGAGCTGTTTTTT; CDR3aa: CAGDRTSGNTGELFF
d_gene: TRBD2; abundance: .; j_gene: TRBJ2-7; v_gene: TRBV5-1; CDR3nt: TGCGCCAGCAGCTTTAGCGGGAGCCACGAGCAGTACTTC; CDR3aa: CASSFSGSHEQYF
d_gene: .; abundance: .; j_gene: TRBJ2-7; v_gene: TRBV5-1; CDR3nt: TGCGCCAGCAGCTTGGAAAGGGGGATCTCCCTCGCCTACGAGCAGTACTTC; CDR3aa: CASSLERGISLAYEQYF
d_gene: TRBD1; abundance: many; j_gene: TRBJ2-3; v_gene: TRBV5-1; CDR3nt: TGCGCCAGCAGCGGACAGGGTTCGGTAGATACGCAGTATTTT; CDR3aa: CASSGQGSVDTQYF
d_gene: TRBD1; abundance: .; j_gene: TRBJ2-3; v_gene: TRBV20-1; CDR3nt: TGCAGTGCTCAGAAACCACAGGGGAGCACAGATACGCAGTATTTT; CDR3aa: CSAQKPQGSTDTQYF
d_gene: TRBD1; abundance: many; j_gene: TRBJ1-5; v_gene: TRBV2; CDR3nt: TGTGCCAGCAGCCCCCTAGGGACAGCGAGAAATCAGCCCCAGCATTTT; CDR3aa: CASSPLGTARNQPQHF
d_gene: TRBD1; abundance: few; j_gene: TRBJ2-5; v_gene: TRBV19; CDR3nt: TGTGCCAGTAGTACATGGACAGGTCAAGAGACCCAGTACTTC; CDR3aa: CASSTWTGQETQYF
d_gene: .; abundance: .; j_gene: TRBJ2-2; v_gene: TRBV20-1; CDR3nt: TGCAGTGCTAGAGACCCAGCTAGGGGTCCTGGGGAGCTGTTTTTT; CDR3aa: CSARDPARGPGELFF